The present T cell receptor (beta chain) was sequenced within a study of blood T cell repertoires in COVID-19. About the research overall: COVID-19 samples from acute and convalescent phases originated in the United States, Italy and Spain. PBMCs, B-cell-depleted T cells, or T cells provided the cDNA or gDNA that made up the material.

In germline, CDR1 is MNHEY, CDR2 SVGAGI. The CDR3 has 14 amino acids. V dropped 3 bases and J dropped 4; count of bases not matched to a gene: 3. Source study methods: Reference gene primer amplification gave estimated nucleated cell counts. Profiled with immunoSEQ multiplex PCR; TCRdb holds only in-frame clones, not every one. That table supplies the V and J calls and clone size; D and trimming were determined from the DNA. The table has about 320,000 clones, 86% seen once; the top ten hold around 1.5%. This sequence originates from a woman in her fifties or sixties with acute or convalescent COVID-19. V usage is TRBV6-5 and J usage is TRBJ1-2; 9 nucleotides align to TRBD1. Sample: peripheral blood. This chain's CDR3 is CASSYGTGPYGYTF. The CDR3 nucleotides are TGTGCCAGCAGTTATGGGACAGGGCCCTATGGCTACACCTTC.